This note documents a single T cell receptor beta chain sequence. This CDR3 has 15 amino acids. Germline V lookup: CDR1 GTSNPN, CDR2 SVGIG (reference sequence). Trimming shortened V by 5 bases and J by 5 bases, and 19 bases separated the two germline ends. These data belong to a study of cytomegalovirus exposure and HLA in healthy donors. The PCR employed 60 Vbeta primers together with 13 Jbeta primers. Generated by immunoSEQ multiplex PCR, the TCRdb table keeps only in-frame clones and is missing some. The sample lists approximately 120,000 clones; roughly 77% were seen once. The source is a woman aged 25 to 39 in good health and CMV-seronegative. The sequenced sample was PBMCs. V and J are TRBV30 and TRBJ2-1; possible D gene TRBD2, 6 bases. The CDR3 DNA follows: TGTGCCTGGGGGGGTCTACGGGGGTTTAACAATGAGCAGTTCTTC. Protein: CAWGGLRGFNNEQFF.